This TCR beta chain was sequenced for a study of shared clonotypes between healthy human individuals. This CDR3 region has 13 residues. Germline V lookup: CDR1 SSHAT, CDR2 FNYEAQ (reference sequence). This clone occurred once. As yet, its antigen is unknown. One end of the junction varies from germline; a read error may be responsible. The sample has other DNA sequences that encode this CDR3 too. Broader study findings: Specimens sampled were limited to blood, with tissue repertoires likely differing.

This table comes from immunoSEQ multiplex PCR, and its TCRdb copy is limited to in-frame clones, with some not included. The sample gives some 490,000 clones, roughly 80% of which show up once; 10% to 15% is in the top ten. The specimen was PBMCs. This rearrangement joins TRBV7-7 to TRBJ2-5; 7 nucleotides match TRBD1. The receptor comes from a middle-aged woman in good health. Some clones in this sample may be carry-over from other donors' samples. CDR3 DNA sequence: TGTGCTAGCAGCCGGGACAGCCAAGAGACCCAGTACTTC. Its protein is CASSRDSQETQYF.